Below, 4 T cell receptor beta chains from the same sample are listed, as sequenced in a study of blood T cell repertoires in COVID-19. The data were produced by immunoSEQ multiplex PCR, yet TCRdb's version contains in-frame clones alone and is incomplete. The sample lists hundreds of thousands of clones, approximately 86% occurring once. The sequenced sample consisted of peripheral blood. These receptors originate from a woman aged 25 to 45 who had recovered from COVID-19.

This clone was seen a handful of times. This rearrangement joins TRBV7-2 to TRBJ1-5; D remains unclear. The CDR3 is 15 amino acids. Germline CDR1 and CDR2: SGHTA and FQGNSA. Trimming stripped 2 bases from V and 1 base from J, with 9 bases between. CDR3 nucleotides: TGTGCCAGCAGCTTATCAGGTGGGAGCAATCAGCCCCAGCATTTT. It is translated as CASSLSGGSNQPQHF.

The V call is TRBV24-1, the J call TRBJ1-1, with 7 bases matching TRBD1. Germline loops: CDR1 KGHDR, CDR2 SFDVKD. V was pared by 9 bases and J by 4 bases, with 13 bases of the junction left unmatched. The CDR3 runs 15 residues. The CDR3 nucleotides read TGTGCCACCCGGGACAGAAATGATCCGGGCACTGAAGCTTTCTTT. Its protein is CATRDRNDPGTEAFF.

The V gene is TRBV19, the J gene TRBJ2-3, with 11 bases fitting TRBD2. The trim removed 5 bases at V and 2 bases at J, leaving 3 bases unmatched. The CDR3 has 15 amino acids. Germline-derived CDR1 and CDR2 are LNHDA and SQIVND (reference sequence). CDR3 bases: TGTGCCAGTAGTTGGACTAGCGGGTTCACAGATACGCAGTATTTT. Its protein product is CASSWTSGFTDTQYF.

J is TRBJ1-1 and V is TRBV10-3; 8 bases line up with TRBD1. Germline trimming cut 6 bases from V and 0 bases from J; bases unmatched to any gene: 3. Germline CDR1 and CDR2: ENHRY and SYGVKD. This CDR3 spans 14 amino acids. The DNA for the CDR3 is TGTGCCATCAGAAACAGGGGGATGAACACTGAAGCTTTCTTT. This sequence encodes CAIRNRGMNTEAFF.